The T cell receptor (beta chain) described here comes from a study of cytomegalovirus exposure and HLA in healthy donors. With 60 Vbeta and 13 Jbeta primers, the PCR was carried out. Repertoires were generated with immunoSEQ multiplex PCR, while TCRdb's copy carries only in-frame clones and drops some. The sample consists of over 85,000 clones, 73% of them appearing once. CDR1 and CDR2 from the germline V gene are SGHRS and YFSETQ. V gave up 5 bases and J gave up 6 bases, with 17 bases separating them. This CDR3 has 14 amino acids. The chain employs TRBV5-1 and TRBJ1-1; D not resolved. This TCR came from a man in his forties or fifties in good health and CMV-seronegative. The source material was PBMCs. The CDR3 DNA reads as TGCGCCAGCAGGCTGGAGGCGATTGGACCTGAAGCTTTCTTT. Residues: CASRLEAIGPEAFF.